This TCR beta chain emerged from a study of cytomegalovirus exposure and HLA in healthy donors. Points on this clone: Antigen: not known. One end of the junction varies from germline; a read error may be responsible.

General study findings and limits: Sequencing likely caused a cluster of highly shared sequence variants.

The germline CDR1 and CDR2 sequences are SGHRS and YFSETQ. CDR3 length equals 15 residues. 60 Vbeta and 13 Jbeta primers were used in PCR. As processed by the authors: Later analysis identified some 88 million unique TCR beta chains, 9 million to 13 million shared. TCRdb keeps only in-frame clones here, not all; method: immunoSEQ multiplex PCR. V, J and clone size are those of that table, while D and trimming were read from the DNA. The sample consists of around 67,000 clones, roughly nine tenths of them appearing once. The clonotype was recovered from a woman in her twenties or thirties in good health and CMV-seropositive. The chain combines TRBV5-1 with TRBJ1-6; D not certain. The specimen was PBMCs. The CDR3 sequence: CASSLGGSYNPPLHF. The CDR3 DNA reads TGCGCCAGCAGCTTGGGAGGATCCTATAATCCACCCCTCCACTTT.